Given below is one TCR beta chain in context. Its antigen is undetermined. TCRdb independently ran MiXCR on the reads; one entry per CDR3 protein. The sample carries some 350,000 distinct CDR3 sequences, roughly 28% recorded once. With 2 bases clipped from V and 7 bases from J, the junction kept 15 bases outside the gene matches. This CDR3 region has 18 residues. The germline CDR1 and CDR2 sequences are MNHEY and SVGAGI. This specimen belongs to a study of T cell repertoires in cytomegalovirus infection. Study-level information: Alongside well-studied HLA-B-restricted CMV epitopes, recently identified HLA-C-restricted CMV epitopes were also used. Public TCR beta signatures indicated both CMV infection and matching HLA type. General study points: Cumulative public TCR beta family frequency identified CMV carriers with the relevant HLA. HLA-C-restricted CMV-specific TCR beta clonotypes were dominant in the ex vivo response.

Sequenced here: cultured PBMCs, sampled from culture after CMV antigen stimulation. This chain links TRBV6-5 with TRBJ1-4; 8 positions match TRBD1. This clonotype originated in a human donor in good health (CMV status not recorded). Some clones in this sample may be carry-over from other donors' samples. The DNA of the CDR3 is TGTGCCAGCAGTTACGGAAGGACAGGGCCTTTTGAGGCTGAAAAACTGTTTTTT. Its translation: CASSYGRTGPFEAEKLFF.